This entry describes one T cell receptor beta chain. Its antigen is undetermined. This specimen comes from a study of siplizumab effects on memory and regulatory T cells. Whole-study findings and limits: The diversity of naive T cells seemed greater than that of memory cells, and their alloresponse contribution seemed major. The mapping of alloreactive clones to unstimulated subsets covered only a minor fraction of them.

Around 9.2 x 10^4 TCR templates underwent assay in every sample. Clones were read by immunoSEQ multiplex PCR, and TCRdb kept only the in-frame ones, dropping some. The sample carries fewer than 120,000 clones, roughly 92% recorded once. CDR3 length equals 15 residues. CDR1 and CDR2 (germline): MNHNS, SASEGT. J gave up 4 bases and V 5 bases, and 7 bases lay outside the gene matches. The receptor was isolated from a human donor in good health. Sequencing was performed on CD4+ T cells sorted from blood. The J gene is TRBJ1-2, the V gene TRBV6-1; 10 bases agree with TRBD1. CDR3 DNA sequence: TGTGCCAGCAGTTTGACAGGGGGCACTGCCTATGGCTACACCTTC. Protein product: CASSLTGGTAYGYTF.